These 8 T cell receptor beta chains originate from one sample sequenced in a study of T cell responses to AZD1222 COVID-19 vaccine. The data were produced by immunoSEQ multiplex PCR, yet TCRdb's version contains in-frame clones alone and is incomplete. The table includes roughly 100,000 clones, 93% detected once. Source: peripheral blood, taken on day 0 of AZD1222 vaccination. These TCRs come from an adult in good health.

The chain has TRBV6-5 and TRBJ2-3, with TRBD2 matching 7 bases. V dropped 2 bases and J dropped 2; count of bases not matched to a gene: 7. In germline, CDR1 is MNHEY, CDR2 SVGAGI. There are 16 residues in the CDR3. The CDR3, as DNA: TGTGCCAGCAGTTACGCTGCGGGGGATCCCACAGATACGCAGTATTTT. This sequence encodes CASSYAAGDPTDTQYF.

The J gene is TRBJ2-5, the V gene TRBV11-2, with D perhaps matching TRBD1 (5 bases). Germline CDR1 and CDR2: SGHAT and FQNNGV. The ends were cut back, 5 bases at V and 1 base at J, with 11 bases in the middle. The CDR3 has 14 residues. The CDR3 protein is CASSPGFTQETQYF. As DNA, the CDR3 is TGTGCCAGCAGCCCAGGGTTTACCCAAGAGACCCAGTACTTC.

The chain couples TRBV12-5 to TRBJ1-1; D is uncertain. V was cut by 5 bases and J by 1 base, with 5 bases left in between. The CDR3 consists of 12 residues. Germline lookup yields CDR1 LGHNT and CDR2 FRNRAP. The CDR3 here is CASGRGNTEAFF. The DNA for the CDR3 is TGTGCTAGTGGTCGAGGGAACACTGAAGCTTTCTTT.

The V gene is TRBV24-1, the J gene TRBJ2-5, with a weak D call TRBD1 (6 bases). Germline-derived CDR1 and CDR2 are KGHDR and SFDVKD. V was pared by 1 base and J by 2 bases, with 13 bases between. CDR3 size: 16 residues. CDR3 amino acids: CATSDFQDSTQETQYF. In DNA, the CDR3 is TGTGCCACCAGTGATTTTCAGGACAGTACTCAAGAGACCCAGTACTTC.

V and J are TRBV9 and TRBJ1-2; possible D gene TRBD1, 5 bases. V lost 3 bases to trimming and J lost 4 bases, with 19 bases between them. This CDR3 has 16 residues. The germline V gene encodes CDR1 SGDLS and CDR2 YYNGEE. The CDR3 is CASSGGTASLGYGYTF. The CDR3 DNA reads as TGTGCCAGCAGCGGAGGGACGGCATCTCTGGGCTATGGCTACACCTTC. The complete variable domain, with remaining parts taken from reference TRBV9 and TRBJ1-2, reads DSGVTQTPKHLITATGQRVTLRCSPRSGDLSVYWYQQSLDQGLQFLIQYYNGEERAKGNILERFSAQQFPDLHSELNLSSLELGDSALYFCASSGGTASLGYGYTFGSGTRLTVV.

CDR3 region: CASSLVDGNQYF. The CDR3 DNA follows: TGTGCCAGCAGCTTGGTCGACGGGAACCAGTACTTC. The V call is TRBV5-4, the J call TRBJ2-7, with D possibly TRBD2 on 5 matching bases. CDR3 length: 12 residues. Trimming stripped 0 bases from V and 10 bases from J, with 11 bases between. Germline CDR1 reads SGHNT; CDR2 reads YYREEE (reference sequence).

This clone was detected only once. In nucleotides, the CDR3 is TGTGCCAGCAGTCGGCAGGGGGACACTGAAGCTTTCTTT. The encoded protein is CASSRQGDTEAFF. The rearrangement joins TRBV28 to TRBJ1-1; 7 bases map to TRBD1. The CDR3 is made up of 13 amino acids. The V gene's germline CDR1 is MDHEN and CDR2 SYDVKM. Trimming at V came to 5 bases and at J to 3 bases, leaving 3 bases not matched to a gene.

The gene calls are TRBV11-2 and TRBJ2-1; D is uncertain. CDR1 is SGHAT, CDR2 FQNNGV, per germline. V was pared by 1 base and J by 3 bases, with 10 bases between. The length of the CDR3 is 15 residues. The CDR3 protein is CASSLGALIYNEQFF. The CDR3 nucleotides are TGTGCCAGCAGCTTAGGGGCCTTGATCTACAATGAGCAGTTCTTC. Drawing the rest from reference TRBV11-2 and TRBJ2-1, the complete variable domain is EAGVAQSPRYKIIEKRQSVAFWCNPISGHATLYWYQQILGQGPKLLIQFQNNGVVDDSQLPKDRFSAERLKGVDSTLKIQPAKLEDSAVYLCASSLGALIYNEQFFGPGTRLTVL.